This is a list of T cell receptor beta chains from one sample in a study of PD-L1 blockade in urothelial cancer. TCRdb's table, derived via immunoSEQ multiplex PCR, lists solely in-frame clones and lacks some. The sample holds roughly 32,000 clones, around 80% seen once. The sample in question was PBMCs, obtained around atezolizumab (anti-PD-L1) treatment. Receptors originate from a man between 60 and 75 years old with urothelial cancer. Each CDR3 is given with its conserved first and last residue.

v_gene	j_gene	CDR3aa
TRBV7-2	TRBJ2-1	CASSLATSGRPNEQFF
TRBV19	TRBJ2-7	CASTDRGKGSREQYF
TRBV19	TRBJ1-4	CASSTAGAANEKLFF
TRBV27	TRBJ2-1	CASSPIDYYNEQFF
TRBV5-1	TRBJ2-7	CASSLVAGSIYEQYF
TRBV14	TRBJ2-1	CASSQDPSGRAGQFF
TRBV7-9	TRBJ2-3	CASSPGTGKTDTQYF
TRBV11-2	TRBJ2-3	CASSLDGGNTDTQYF
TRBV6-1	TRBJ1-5	CASSEVNQGGRNQPQHF
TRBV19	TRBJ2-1	CASSPSGRGNEQFF
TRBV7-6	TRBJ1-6	CASSAVEASPLHF
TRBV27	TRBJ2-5	CASKAGVTLWGLTGVTQYF
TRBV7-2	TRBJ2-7	CASSNGFGTSYEQYF